This T cell receptor (beta chain) appears in the sequencing data of a study of shared clonotypes between healthy human individuals. The CDR3 spans 13 residues. Germline lookup yields CDR1 SGHRS and CDR2 YFSETQ. Trimming removed 4 bases from V and 8 bases from J, with 12 bases in between. Authors' methods: Junction-only sequences without quality scores were provided by ImmunoSEQ, so filtering was different. Method: immunoSEQ multiplex PCR; TCRdb's copy keeps in-frame clones and lacks some. V, J and clone size were drawn from that table, and D and trimming were deduced from the DNA. The sample holds approximately 2.4 million clones, roughly 95% seen once.

The clonotype comes from a man younger than 35 in good health. The chain links TRBV5-1 to TRBJ1-4; TRBD1 is a possible D gene (5 bases). The sequencing input was naive CD4+ T cells sorted from blood. The subset here: CD45RA+ positively selected. CDR3 DNA sequence: TGCGCCAGCAGCAAGGGGAGAGGCGAAAAACTGTTTTTT. It codes for CASSKGRGEKLFF.